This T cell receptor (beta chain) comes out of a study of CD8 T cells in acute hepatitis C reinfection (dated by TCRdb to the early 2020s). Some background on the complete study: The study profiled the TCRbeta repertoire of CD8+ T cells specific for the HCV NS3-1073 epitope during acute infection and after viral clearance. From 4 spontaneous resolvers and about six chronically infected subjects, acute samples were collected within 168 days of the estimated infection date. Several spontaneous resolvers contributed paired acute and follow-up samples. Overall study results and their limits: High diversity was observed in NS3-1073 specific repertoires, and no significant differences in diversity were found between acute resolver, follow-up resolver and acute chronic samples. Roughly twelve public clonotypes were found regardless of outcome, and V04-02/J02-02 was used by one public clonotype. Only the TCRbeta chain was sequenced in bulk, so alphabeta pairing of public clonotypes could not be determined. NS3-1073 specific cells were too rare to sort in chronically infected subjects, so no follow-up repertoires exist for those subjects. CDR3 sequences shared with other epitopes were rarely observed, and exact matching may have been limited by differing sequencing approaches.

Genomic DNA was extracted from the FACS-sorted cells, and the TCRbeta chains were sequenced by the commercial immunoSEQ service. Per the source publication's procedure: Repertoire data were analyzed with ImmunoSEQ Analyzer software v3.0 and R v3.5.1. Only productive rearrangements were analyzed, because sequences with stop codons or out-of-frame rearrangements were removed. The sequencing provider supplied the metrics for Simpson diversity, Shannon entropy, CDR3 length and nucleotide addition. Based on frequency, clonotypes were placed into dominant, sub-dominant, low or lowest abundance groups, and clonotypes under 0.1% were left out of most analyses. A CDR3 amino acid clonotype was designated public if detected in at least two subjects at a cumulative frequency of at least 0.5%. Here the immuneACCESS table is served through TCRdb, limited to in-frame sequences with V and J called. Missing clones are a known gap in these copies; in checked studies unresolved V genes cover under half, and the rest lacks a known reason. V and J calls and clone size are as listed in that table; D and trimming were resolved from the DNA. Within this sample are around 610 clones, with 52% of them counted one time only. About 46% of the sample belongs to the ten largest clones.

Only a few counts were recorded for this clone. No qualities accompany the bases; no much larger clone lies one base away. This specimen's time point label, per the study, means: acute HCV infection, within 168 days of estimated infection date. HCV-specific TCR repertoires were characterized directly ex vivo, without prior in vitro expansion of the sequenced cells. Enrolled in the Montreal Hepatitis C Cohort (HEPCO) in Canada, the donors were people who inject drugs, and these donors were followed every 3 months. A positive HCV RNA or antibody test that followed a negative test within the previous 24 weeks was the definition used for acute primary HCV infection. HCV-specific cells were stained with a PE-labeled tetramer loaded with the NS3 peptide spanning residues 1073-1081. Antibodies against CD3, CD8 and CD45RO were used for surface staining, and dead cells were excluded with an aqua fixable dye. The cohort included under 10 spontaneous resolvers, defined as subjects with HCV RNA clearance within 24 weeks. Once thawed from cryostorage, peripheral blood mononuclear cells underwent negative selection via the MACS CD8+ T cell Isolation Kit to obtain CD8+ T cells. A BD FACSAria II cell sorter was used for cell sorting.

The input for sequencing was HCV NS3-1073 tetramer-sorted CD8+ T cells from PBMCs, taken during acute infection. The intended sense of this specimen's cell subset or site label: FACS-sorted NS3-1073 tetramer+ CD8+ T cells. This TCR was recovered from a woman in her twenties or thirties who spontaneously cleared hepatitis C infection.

The sequence in DNA is TGTGCCAGCAGCGTAGATGGGTTTTCGAACTATGGCTACACCTTC. Translated, this gives CASSVDGFSNYGYTF. The chain was built from TRBV9 and TRBJ1-2, with no confident D gene call. The germline V gene yields SGDLS for CDR1 and YYNGEE for CDR2. The CDR3 spans 15 residues, from the cysteine through the phenylalanine. Solely the CDR3 DNA is kept, with 45 bases framed from the first base. V lost 0 bases and J lost 2 bases; the stretch between them is 11 bases long.